This note documents a single T cell receptor delta chain sequence. By how much of the sample it makes up, this clone is large (0.1 to 1%). The target of this receptor is not known. No per-base quality is available; no much larger clone lies one base away. Library generation was performed with 5' RACE. Reads for this sample came from an Illumina MiSeq. With CATT, TCRdb called clones again from the public reads; duplicate DNA rows were later joined. In all, the sample holds about 640 delta-chain clones, and just over 35% of those were seen once. Of the sample, 47% is held by the ten largest clones. This sample was included in a study of delta chain sequences of gamma delta T cells (dated by TCRdb to about 2017). Inclusive of the bounding cysteine and phenylalanine, the CDR3 is 19 residues long. The retained sequence is limited to the CDR3, 57 bases, with the frame set at the first base. V trim: 2 bases; J trim: 0 bases; unmatched bases: 17. CDR1 and CDR2, looked up from the germline V gene, are GEAIGNYY and EKD.

In this chain, TRDV2 is recombined with TRDJ1, with 7 bases in between that match TRDD3. The TCR was taken from a human donor in good health. Material: either unsorted cells or a sorted T cell fraction (not recorded which). The sequenced DNA: TGTGCCTGTGACAACGTGAACTACGGGGGGATTAAGTACACCGATAAACTCATCTTT. Translated, this is CACDNVNYGGIKYTDKLIF.